Shown below are 15 T cell receptor beta chains from a single sample sequenced in a study of T cell changes during pregnancy in multiple sclerosis. The protocol was immunoSEQ multiplex PCR, while the TCRdb copy is restricted to in-frame clones and leaves out a portion. The sample has 56,000 or so clones; 85% to 95% are singletons. The sample in question was CD4+ T cells from peripheral blood mononuclear cells, obtained in the third trimester of pregnancy. The receptors were gathered from a female donor with multiple sclerosis, enrolled in a pregnancy study.

The rearrangement links TRBV19 to TRBJ2-3; 12 positions match TRBD2. The V gene end was trimmed by 5 bases and the J gene end by 4 bases; junction bases not matched to a gene: 7. CDR1 is LNHDA and CDR2 is SQIVND in the germline V gene (reference sequence). CDR3 length equals 16 residues. The CDR3: CASSVLAGGPPDTQYF. The CDR3 bases are TGTGCCAGTAGTGTTCTAGCGGGAGGGCCCCCAGATACGCAGTATTTT.

V usage is TRBV4-2 and J usage is TRBJ1-4; D is unclear. The CDR3 has 17 amino acids. Per germline, CDR1 LGHNA and CDR2 YNFKEQ. The V gene lost 0 bases and the J gene lost 4 bases, with 15 bases spanning the gap. CDR3 region: CASSQDRGPGGNEKLFF. CDR3 DNA: TGTGCCAGCAGCCAAGATCGGGGTCCGGGTGGTAATGAAAAACTGTTTTTT.

The V call is TRBV9, the J call TRBJ2-3, with 8 bases lining up with TRBD2. The CDR3 contains 17 residues. CDR1 and CDR2 from the germline V gene are SGDLS and YYNGEE. V lost 3 bases and J lost 3; bases outside the gene matches: 12. CDR3 sequence: CASSDRGRAGETDTQYF. The CDR3, as DNA: TGTGCCAGCAGCGATCGAGGGCGAGCGGGAGAAACAGATACGCAGTATTTT. Full variable domain (remainder filled in from reference TRBV9 and TRBJ2-3): DSGVTQTPKHLITATGQRVTLRCSPRSGDLSVYWYQQSLDQGLQFLIQYYNGEERAKGNILERFSAQQFPDLHSELNLSSLELGDSALYFCASSDRGRAGETDTQYFGPGTRLTVL.

The J gene is TRBJ1-2, the V gene TRBV6-6; 10 nucleotides align to TRBD1. The CDR3 covers 15 residues. Germline assignment: CDR1 MNHNY and CDR2 SVGAGI (reference sequence). V gave up 6 bases and J gave up 7 bases; unmatched junction bases: 11. The CDR3 DNA reads TGTGCCAGCAGCCGGCTGGGGACAGGGGATCTTGGCTACACCTTC. Its protein is CASSRLGTGDLGYTF.

The gene calls are TRBV6-5 and TRBJ1-1; 7 bases are shared with TRBD1. Looked up from germline, CDR1 is MNHEY and CDR2 is SVGAGI. The CDR3 loop spans 14 amino acids. V was pared by 5 bases and J by 5 bases, with 8 bases of the junction left unmatched. In DNA, the CDR3 is TGTGCCAGCAGTACAACAGGGGTTATTACTGAAGCTTTCTTT. Protein: CASSTTGVITEAFF.

This clone was recorded only once. The chain has TRBV5-1 and TRBJ1-1, with 9 bases that match TRBD1. Germline CDR1 is SGHRS and CDR2 is YFSETQ. Trimming at V came to 2 bases and at J to 5 bases, leaving 4 bases not matched to a gene. The CDR3 consists of 14 residues. The CDR3 reads CASSLGTGRTEAFF. DNA for the CDR3: TGCGCCAGCAGCTTAGGGACAGGGAGGACTGAAGCTTTCTTT. The full variable domain, its missing parts supplied by reference TRBV5-1 and TRBJ1-1, is KAGVTQTPRYLIKTRGQQVTLSCSPISGHRSVSWYQQTPGQGLQFLFEYFSETQRNKGNFPGRFSGRQFSNSRSEMNVSTLELGDSALYLCASSLGTGRTEAFFGQGTRLTVV.

The chain links TRBV11-3 to TRBJ2-5, with D possibly TRBD1 on 5 matching bases. CDR3 length: 13 amino acids. Germline V gene lookup returns CDR1 SGHNT and CDR2 YENEEA. V was shortened by 0 bases and J by 5 bases, with 7 bases between the two germline ends. CDR3 sequence reads: CASSLDQGETQYF. DNA of the CDR3: TGTGCCAGCAGCTTAGATCAGGGTGAGACCCAGTACTTC.

The V and J genes are TRBV28 and TRBJ2-7; TRBD1 matches at 10 bases. J was trimmed by 4 bases and V by 3 bases; bases with no gene match: 9. Germline CDR1 and CDR2: MDHEN and SYDVKM. The CDR3 extends over 16 amino acids. CDR3: CASSLGGSGQGYEQYF. As DNA, the CDR3 is TGTGCCAGCAGTTTGGGGGGGTCGGGACAGGGGTACGAGCAGTACTTC.

This chain links TRBV7-2 with TRBJ1-1; TRBD1 matches 8 bases. J lost 3 bases, V lost 6 bases, and 6 bases had no gene match. This CDR3 is built from 14 residues. Germline V gene sequence: CDR1 SGHTA, CDR2 FQGNSA. CDR3 sequence: CASSFRGRDTEAFF. The DNA for the CDR3 is TGTGCCAGCAGTTTCAGGGGGCGGGACACTGAAGCTTTCTTT.

This chain links TRBV4-2 with TRBJ2-7, with TRBD2 as a possible D gene (6 bases). This CDR3 is built from 15 residues. In germline, CDR1 is LGHNA, CDR2 YNFKEQ. V lost 1 base and J 4 bases, leaving 14 bases between the germline ends. The CDR3 DNA is TGTGCCAGCAGCCAAGCACGGGAGCAAGATTACGAGCAGTACTTC. It is translated as CASSQAREQDYEQYF.

A single count supports this clone. This chain joins TRBV21-1 and TRBJ2-2; the D call of TRBD2 is as the table states it, not checked on the DNA. TRBV21-1 is given as a pseudogene. The CDR3 sequence is 16 residues long. Here the CDR3 reads CASSKVEEVNTGELFF. The CDR3 DNA sequence: TGTGCCAGCAGCAAAGTCGAGGAAGTGAACACCGGGGAGCTGTTTTTT.

The chain has TRBV27 and TRBJ2-7, with D possibly TRBD2 on 6 matching bases. With 5 bases removed from V and 2 bases from J, the gap between germline ends came to 22 bases. CDR1 is MNHEY, CDR2 SMNVEV, per germline (reference sequence). The length of the CDR3 is 17 residues. The CDR3 nucleotides are TGTGCCAGCAGTCCCATACCCCAGGGAGGTTGGGCCTACGAGCAGTACTTC. Translation gives CASSPIPQGGWAYEQYF.

This sequence joins TRBV28 and TRBJ2-6, with a tentative D call TRBD1 (6 bases). Trimming removed 4 bases from V and 0 bases from J, with 19 bases in between. This CDR3 region has 19 residues. CDR1 is MDHEN, CDR2 SYDVKM, per germline. The CDR3 nucleotides read TGTGCCAGCAGTTCCCCGTCAGGGGACGTCAACTCTGGGGCCAACGTCCTGACTTTC. Encoded protein: CASSSPSGDVNSGANVLTF.

The chain is built from TRBV7-6 and TRBJ1-3; a possible D gene is TRBD1 (5 bases). Trimming cost V 7 bases and J 5 bases, with 18 bases left between them. The CDR3 is 15 residues long. In germline, CDR1 is SGHVS, CDR2 FNYEAQ. The CDR3 region has the DNA TGTGCCAGCACCATCTCAACCGACAGTAGAAACACCATATATTTT. It codes for CASTISTDSRNTIYF.

The chain uses TRBV6-5 and TRBJ1-2; D remains unclear. The length of the CDR3 is 15 residues. Trimming left V 0 bases short and J 2 bases short, with 10 bases between. Germline CDR1 MNHEY, CDR2 SVGAGI. CDR3 sequence: CASSYSYSANYGYTF. The CDR3 DNA reads TGTGCCAGCAGTTACTCGTACAGTGCCAACTATGGCTACACCTTC.